Listed below are T cell receptor beta chains from one sample, sequenced in a study of T cells in Graves' hyperthyroidism and ophthalmopathy. TCRdb re-called the multiplex PCR reads through MiXCR, storing one row per CDR3 protein. The repertoire holds approximately 600,000 distinct CDR3 sequences, with less than 25% as singletons. Sequenced input: blood. The receptors shown here come from a man in his thirties or forties with Graves' ophthalmopathy. Each CDR3 is given with its conserved first and last residue. The D gene is left open where the match is weak. A row's size may be missing; if present it is once, few, many or a size class.

>14|TRBV2|many|TRBD1|TRBJ1-5
TGTGCCAGCAGTCGGGACAGGCTCAATCAGCCCCAGCATTTT
CASSRDRLNQPQHF
>16|TRBV28|many|TRBD2|TRBJ2-1
TGTGCCAGCAGTACCTTCCAGCGGGAGGTTTGGTATGAGCAGTTCTTC
CASSTFQREVWYEQFF
>16|TRBV5-1|-|TRBD1|TRBJ1-2
TGCGCCAGCAGCCCCTCCCGGGACAGGGCTGTGACTGGCTACACCTTC
CASSPSRDRAVTGYTF
>15|TRBV14|-|TRBD2|TRBJ2-3
TGTGCCAGCAGCGTTACTAGCGGGAGCCTAGATACGCAGTATTTT
CASSVTSGSLDTQYF
>15|TRBV6-2/TRBV6-3|-|TRBD1|TRBJ1-6
TGTGCCAGCAGTTACTCAGCAGGGGGAAGCTCACCCCTCCACTTT
CASSYSAGGSSPLHF
>16|TRBV28|few|-|TRBJ2-7
TGTGCCAGCAGTTTAAGAGGGGCTGGGGGAGGCCACGAGCAGTACTTC
CASSLRGAGGGHEQYF
>17|TRBV4-1|-|-|TRBJ2-7
TGCGCCAGCAGCTTAACTCCTAGGGGCCAAAAGCCCTACGAGCAGTACTTC
CASSLTPRGQKPYEQYF
>17|TRBV19|-|TRBD1|TRBJ2-3
TGTGCCAGTAGTAATCGGGGACAGGGAGGGAGCACAGATACGCAGTATTTT
CASSNRGQGGSTDTQYF
>15|TRBV7-2|few|-|TRBJ2-5
TGTGCCAGCAGTGTCGCCGGGACAAAGAAAGAGACCCAGTACTTC
CASSVAGTKKETQYF
>17|TRBV6-1|few|TRBD2|TRBJ2-7
TGTGCCAGCAGCCCGCACCACCCGGGGGGTAGCTCCTACGAGCAGTACTTC
CASSPHHPGGSSYEQYF
>14|TRBV2|-|TRBD2|TRBJ2-3
TGTGCCAGCAGGGAGCGGGAGGGCTTAGATACGCAGTATTTT
CASREREGLDTQYF
>13|TRBV10-3|few|-|TRBJ1-1
TGTGCCATCAGTGAGTGGAAGGGAACTGAAGCTTTCTTT
CAISEWKGTEAFF
>15|TRBV28|-|-|TRBJ1-6
TGTGCCAGCAGTTTATTGGGGGGGGGGAATTCACCCCTCCACTTT
CASSLLGGGNSPLHF
>14|TRBV11-2|many|-|TRBJ1-4
TGTGCCAGCAGCTTAAGGGCAGGGGTTGAAAAACTGTTTTTT
CASSLRAGVEKLFF
>11|TRBV29-1|-|-|TRBJ1-2
TGCAGCGTTGAAGGGACCGATGGCTACACCTTC
CSVEGTDGYTF
>14|TRBV10-3|-|-|TRBJ1-1
TGTGCCATCAGTGACAGGGATTTAGGGACTGAAGCTTTCTTT
CAISDRDLGTEAFF
>16|TRBV4-1|-|TRBD1|TRBJ1-1
TGCGCCAGCAGCCAAGCTCTGAGGGGGCAGAAGACTGAAGCTTTCTTT
CASSQALRGQKTEAFF
>14|TRBV20-1|-|TRBD1|TRBJ2-7
TGCAGTGCTAGGCACAGGGGGCTGCTCCCCGAGCAGTACTTC
CSARHRGLLPEQYF
>16|TRBV3-1|few|-|TRBJ2-5
TGTGCCAGCAGCCAAGGGCCCCCGGGGACCGGGGAGACCCAGTACTTC
CASSQGPPGTGETQYF
>15|TRBV27|many|TRBD2|TRBJ2-3
TGTGCCAGCAGGGGACTAGCGGGAGTACTAGATACGCAGTATTTT
CASRGLAGVLDTQYF
>16|TRBV20-1|once|-|TRBJ1-2
TGCAGTGCTAGAGAGGCTGAAAATGCCTTTGGCTATGGCTACACCTTC
CSAREAENAFGYGYTF
>15|TRBV28|few|-|TRBJ2-1
TGTGCCAGCAGTTTTCTCGGGGGGCACTACAATGAGCAGTTCTTC
CASSFLGGHYNEQFF
>17|TRBV7-9|-|TRBD2|TRBJ2-7
TGTGCCAGCAGGGCACCCGGGACTAGCGGGAGTGTCAACGAGCAGTACTTC
CASRAPGTSGSVNEQYF
>15|TRBV5-5|-|TRBD1|TRBJ1-1
TGTGCCAGCAGCTTGGACGACAGGGGGGCAACTGAAGCTTTCTTT
CASSLDDRGATEAFF
>16|TRBV5-1|few|-|TRBJ1-6
TGCGCCAGCAGCTTGGCGGGTTCGGGGGCGCATTCACCCCTCCACTTT
CASSLAGSGAHSPLHF
>13|TRBV20-1|once|-|TRBJ2-3
TGCAGTGCCTTAGGGGGAGGGACAGATACGCAGTATTTT
CSALGGGTDTQYF
>12|TRBV18|-|-|TRBJ2-1
TGTGCCAGCTCACCACGAGACGGATCGGCGTTCTTC
CASSPRDGSAFF
>14|TRBV3-1|many|TRBD1|TRBJ1-5
TGTGCCAGCAGCCTGGGACAGCTAAATCAGCCCCAGCATTTT
CASSLGQLNQPQHF
>15|TRBV19|-|-|TRBJ2-5
TGTGCCAGTAGTATAGGCCAGAGCGAAGTGGAGACCCAGTACTTC
CASSIGQSEVETQYF
>18|TRBV28|few|TRBD1|TRBJ2-6
TGTGCCAGCAGTACACCAGGGGGCGGGATTCCTGGGGCCAACGTCCTGACTTTC
CASSTPGGGIPGANVLTF
>17|TRBV11-2|many|TRBD2|TRBJ2-1
TGTGCCAGCAGCTTAGGGACTAGCGGGAGGGCCCACAATGAGCAGTTCTTC
CASSLGTSGRAHNEQFF